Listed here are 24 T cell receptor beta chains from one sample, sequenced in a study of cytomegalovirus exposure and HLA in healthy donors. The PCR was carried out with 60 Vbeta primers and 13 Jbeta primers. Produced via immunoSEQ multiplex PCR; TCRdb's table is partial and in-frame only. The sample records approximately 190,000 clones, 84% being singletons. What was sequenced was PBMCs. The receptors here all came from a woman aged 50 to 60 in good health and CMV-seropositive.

The CDR3 sequence: CASSIDPSGGYTF. CDR3 in DNA: TGTGCCAGTAGTATCGACCCCTCGGGTGGCTACACCTTC. The chain has TRBV19 and TRBJ1-2; unclear D gene. The CDR3 runs to 13 residues. V lost 3 bases to trimming and J lost 7 bases, with 12 bases between them. Germline V gene lookup returns CDR1 LNHDA and CDR2 SQIVND (reference sequence).

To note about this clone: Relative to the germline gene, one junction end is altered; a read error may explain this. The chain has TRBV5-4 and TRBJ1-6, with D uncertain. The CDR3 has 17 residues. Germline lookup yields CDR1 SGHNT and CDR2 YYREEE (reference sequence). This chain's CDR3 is CASSQGGERSYNSPLHF. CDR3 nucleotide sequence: TGCGCCAGCAGCCAAGGCGGGGAGCGATCCTATAATTCACCCCTCCACTTT.

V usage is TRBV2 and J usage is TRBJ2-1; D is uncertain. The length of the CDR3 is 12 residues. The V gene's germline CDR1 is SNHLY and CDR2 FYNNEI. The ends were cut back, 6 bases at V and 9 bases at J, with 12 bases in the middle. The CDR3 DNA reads TGTGCCAGCAGGAGACTGGTTGGTGAGCAGTTCTTC. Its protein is CASRRLVGEQFF.

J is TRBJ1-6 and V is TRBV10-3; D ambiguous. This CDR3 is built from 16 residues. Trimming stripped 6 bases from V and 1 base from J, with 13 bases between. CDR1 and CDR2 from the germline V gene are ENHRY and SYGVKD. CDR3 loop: CAISQTPQSYNSPLHF. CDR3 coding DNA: TGTGCCATCAGCCAGACACCGCAGTCCTATAATTCACCCCTCCACTTT.

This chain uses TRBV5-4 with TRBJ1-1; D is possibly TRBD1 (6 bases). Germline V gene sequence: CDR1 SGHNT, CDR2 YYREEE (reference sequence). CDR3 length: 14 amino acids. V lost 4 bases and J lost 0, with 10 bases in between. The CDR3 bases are TGTGCCAGCAGCCCGACAGGATTGAACACTGAAGCTTTCTTT. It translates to CASSPTGLNTEAFF.

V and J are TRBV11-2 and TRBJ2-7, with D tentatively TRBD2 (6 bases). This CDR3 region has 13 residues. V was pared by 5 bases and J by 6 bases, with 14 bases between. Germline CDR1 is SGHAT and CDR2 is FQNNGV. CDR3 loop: CASSPRGSSEQYF. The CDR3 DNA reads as TGTGCCAGCAGCCCCCGGGGGAGCTCCGAGCAGTACTTC. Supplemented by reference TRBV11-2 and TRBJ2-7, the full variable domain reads EAGVAQSPRYKIIEKRQSVAFWCNPISGHATLYWYQQILGQGPKLLIQFQNNGVVDDSQLPKDRFSAERLKGVDSTLKIQPAKLEDSAVYLCASSPRGSSEQYFGPGTRLTVT.

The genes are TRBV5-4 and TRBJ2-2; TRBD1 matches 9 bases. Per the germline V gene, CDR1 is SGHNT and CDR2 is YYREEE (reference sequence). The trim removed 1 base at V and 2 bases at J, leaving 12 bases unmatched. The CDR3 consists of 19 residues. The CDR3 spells CASSLPRTGARVNTGELFF. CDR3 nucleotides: TGTGCCAGCAGCTTGCCCCGGACAGGGGCGCGGGTTAACACCGGGGAGCTGTTTTTT.

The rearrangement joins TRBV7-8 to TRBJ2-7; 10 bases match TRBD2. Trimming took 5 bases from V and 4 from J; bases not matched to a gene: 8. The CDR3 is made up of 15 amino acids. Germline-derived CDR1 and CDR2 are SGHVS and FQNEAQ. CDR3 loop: CASSRTSGTSYEQYF. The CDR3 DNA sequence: TGTGCCAGCAGCCGTACTAGCGGGACCTCTTACGAGCAGTACTTC.

In nucleotides, the CDR3 is TGCGCCAGCAGCCTCGGACAGGGGGTTAAAAATGAGCAGTTCTTC. Translated, it gives CASSLGQGVKNEQFF. The chain joins TRBV4-3 to TRBJ2-1; 10 bases align to TRBD1. Germline V gene lookup returns CDR1 LGHNA and CDR2 YSLEER. The CDR3 consists of 15 residues. V trimming: 4 bases; J trimming: 7 bases; junction bases outside the gene matches: 7.

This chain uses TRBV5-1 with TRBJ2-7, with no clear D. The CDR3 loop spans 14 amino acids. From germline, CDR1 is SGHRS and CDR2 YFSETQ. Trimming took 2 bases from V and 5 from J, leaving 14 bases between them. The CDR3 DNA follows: TGCGCCAGCAGCTTTCGTTCCCCCCTTGACGAGCAGTACTTC. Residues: CASSFRSPLDEQYF.

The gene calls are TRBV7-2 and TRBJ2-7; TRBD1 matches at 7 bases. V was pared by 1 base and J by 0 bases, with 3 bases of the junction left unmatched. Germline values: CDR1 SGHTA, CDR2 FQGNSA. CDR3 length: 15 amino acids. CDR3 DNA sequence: TGTGCCAGCAGCTTAGGACAGGGAAACTCCTACGAGCAGTACTTC. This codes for CASSLGQGNSYEQYF.

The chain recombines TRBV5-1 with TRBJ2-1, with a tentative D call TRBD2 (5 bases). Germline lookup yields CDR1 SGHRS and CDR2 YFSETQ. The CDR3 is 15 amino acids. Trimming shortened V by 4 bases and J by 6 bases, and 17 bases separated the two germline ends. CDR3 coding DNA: TGCGCCAGCAGCCCCGATTATATAGGGAGCAATGAGCAGTTCTTC. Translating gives CASSPDYIGSNEQFF.

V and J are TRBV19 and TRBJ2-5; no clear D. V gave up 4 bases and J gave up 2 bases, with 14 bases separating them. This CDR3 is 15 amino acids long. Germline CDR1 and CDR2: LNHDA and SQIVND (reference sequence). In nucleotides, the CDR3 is TGTGCCAGTAGTACCGCTCCCGGTAGTCAAGAGACCCAGTACTTC. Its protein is CASSTAPGSQETQYF.

CDR3 sequence (DNA): TGTGCCAGCAGCCTCAGGGGAGCTCAGCCCCAGCATTTT. It translates to CASSLRGAQPQHF. The chain combines TRBV28 with TRBJ1-5; tentatively, D is TRBD1 (6 bases). The germline V and J ends were trimmed by 6 bases and 6 bases, with 12 bases remaining between them. The CDR3 is made up of 13 amino acids. CDR1 MDHEN and CDR2 SYDVKM come from the germline V gene.

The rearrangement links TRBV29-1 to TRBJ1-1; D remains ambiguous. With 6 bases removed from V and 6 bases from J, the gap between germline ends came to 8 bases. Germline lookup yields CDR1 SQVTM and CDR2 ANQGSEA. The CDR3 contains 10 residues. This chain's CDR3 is CSVQVAEAFF. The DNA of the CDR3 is TGCAGCGTGCAGGTGGCTGAAGCTTTCTTT.

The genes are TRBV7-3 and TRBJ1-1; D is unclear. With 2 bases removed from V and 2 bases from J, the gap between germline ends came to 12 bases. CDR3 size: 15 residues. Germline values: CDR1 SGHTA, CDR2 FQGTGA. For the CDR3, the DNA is TGTGCCAGCAGCTTAGATAGACTGACCAACACTGAAGCTTTCTTT. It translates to CASSLDRLTNTEAFF.

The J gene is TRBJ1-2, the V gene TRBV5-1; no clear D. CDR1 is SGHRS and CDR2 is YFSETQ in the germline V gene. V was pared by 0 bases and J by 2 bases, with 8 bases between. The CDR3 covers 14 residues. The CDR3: CASSLGGGNYGYTF. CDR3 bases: TGCGCCAGCAGCTTGGGAGGAGGGAACTATGGCTACACCTTC.

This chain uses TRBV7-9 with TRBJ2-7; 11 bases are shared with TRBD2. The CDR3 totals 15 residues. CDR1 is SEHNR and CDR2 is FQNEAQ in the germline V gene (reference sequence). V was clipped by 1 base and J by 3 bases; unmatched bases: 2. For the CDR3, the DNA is TGTGCCAGCAGCTTAGGCGGGACTAGCGGCTACGAGCAGTACTTC. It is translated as CASSLGGTSGYEQYF.

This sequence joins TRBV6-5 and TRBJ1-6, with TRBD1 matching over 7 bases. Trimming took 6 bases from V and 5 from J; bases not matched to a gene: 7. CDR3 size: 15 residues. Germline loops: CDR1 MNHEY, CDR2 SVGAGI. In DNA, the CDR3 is TGTGCCAGCAGAGACCAGGGGGTTAATAATTCACCCCTCCACTTT. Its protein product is CASRDQGVNNSPLHF.

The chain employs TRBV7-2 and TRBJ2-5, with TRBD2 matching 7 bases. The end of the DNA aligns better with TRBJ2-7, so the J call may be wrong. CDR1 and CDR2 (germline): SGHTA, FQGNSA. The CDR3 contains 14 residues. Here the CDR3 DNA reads TGTGCCAGCAGAAACAGCGGGGTGTTGGGCGAGCAGTACTTC. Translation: CASRNSGVLGEQYF.

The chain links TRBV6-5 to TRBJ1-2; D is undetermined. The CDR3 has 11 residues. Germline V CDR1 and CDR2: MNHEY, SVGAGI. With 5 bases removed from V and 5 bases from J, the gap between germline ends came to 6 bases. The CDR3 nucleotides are TGTGCCAGCAGTGAACTGTATGGCTACACCTTC. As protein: CASSELYGYTF.

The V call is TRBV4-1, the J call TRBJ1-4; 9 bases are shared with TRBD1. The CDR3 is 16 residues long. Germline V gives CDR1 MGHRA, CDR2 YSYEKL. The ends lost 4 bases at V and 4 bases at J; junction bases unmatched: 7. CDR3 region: CASSPGTGTSNEKLFF. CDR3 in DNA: TGCGCCAGCAGCCCAGGGACAGGGACAAGTAATGAAAAACTGTTTTTT.

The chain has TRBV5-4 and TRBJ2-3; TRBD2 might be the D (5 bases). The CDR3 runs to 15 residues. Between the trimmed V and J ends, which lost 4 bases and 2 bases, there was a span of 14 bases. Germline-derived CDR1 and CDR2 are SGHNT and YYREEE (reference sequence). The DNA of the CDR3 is TGTGCCAGCAGCGCAAGCACTAGGTTCACAGATACGCAGTATTTT. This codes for CASSASTRFTDTQYF.

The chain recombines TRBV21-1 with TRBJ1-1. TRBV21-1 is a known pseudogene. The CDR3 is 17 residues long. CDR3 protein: CASSKKQAGIPNTEAFF. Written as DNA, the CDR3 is TGTGCCAGCAGCAAAAAACAGGCGGGGATACCGAACACTGAAGCTTTCTTT.